This entry is about one T cell receptor (beta chain). Its antigen is unknown. Compared with germline, one end of the junction differs, possibly owing to a read error. The sample originates from a study of T cell responses to AZD1222 COVID-19 vaccine. Sequencing used immunoSEQ multiplex PCR; TCRdb keeps in-frame clones, though not all of them. Here the sample spans about 160,000 clones, 85% to 90% being singletons. The study's findings and limits: Only a handful of people who got AZD1222 tested seropositive at baseline. Spike-wide coverage was observed for vaccine-associated CD4 TCRs, with dominant responses at 160-218 and 743-854. Clonal diversity was possibly underestimated; the donors were predominantly white British and more often female.

The CDR3 contains 16 residues. The germline gives CDR1 SGHTA, CDR2 FQGTGA. The chain uses TRBV7-3 and TRBJ2-1; weak D call: TRBD1 (5 bases). Sequencing was performed on peripheral blood, taken on day 0 of AZD1222 vaccination. The receptor was isolated from an adult in good health. CDR3 amino acids: CASSLTPGLAYNEQFF. CDR3 nucleotides: TGTGCCAGCAGCCTAACCCCAGGGTTGGCCTACAATGAGCAGTTCTTC.